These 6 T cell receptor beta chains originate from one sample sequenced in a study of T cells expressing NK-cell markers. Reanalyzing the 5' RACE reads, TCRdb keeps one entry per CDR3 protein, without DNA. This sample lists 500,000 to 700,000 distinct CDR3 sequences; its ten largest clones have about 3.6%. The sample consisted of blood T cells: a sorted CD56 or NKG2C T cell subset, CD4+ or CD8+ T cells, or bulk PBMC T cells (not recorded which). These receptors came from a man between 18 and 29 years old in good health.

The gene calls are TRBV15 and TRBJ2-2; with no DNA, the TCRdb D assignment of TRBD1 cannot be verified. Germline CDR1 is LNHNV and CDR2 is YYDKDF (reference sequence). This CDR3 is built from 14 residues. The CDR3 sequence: CATRGTAFTGELFF.

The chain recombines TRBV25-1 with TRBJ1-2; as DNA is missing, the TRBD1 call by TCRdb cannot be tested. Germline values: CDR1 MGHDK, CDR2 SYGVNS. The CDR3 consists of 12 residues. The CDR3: CASSEQGGVYTF.

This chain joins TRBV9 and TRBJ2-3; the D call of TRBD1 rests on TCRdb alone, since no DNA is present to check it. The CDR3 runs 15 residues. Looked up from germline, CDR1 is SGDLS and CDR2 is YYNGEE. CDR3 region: CASSLMTQGRDTQYF.

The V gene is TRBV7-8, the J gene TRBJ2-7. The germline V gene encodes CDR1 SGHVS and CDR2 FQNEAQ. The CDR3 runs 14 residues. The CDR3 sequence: CASSAHRDLYEQYF.

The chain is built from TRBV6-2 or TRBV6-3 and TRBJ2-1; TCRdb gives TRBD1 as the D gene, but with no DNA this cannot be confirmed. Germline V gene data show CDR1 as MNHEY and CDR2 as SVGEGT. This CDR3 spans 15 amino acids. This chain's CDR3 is CASSKMGQGNNEQFF.

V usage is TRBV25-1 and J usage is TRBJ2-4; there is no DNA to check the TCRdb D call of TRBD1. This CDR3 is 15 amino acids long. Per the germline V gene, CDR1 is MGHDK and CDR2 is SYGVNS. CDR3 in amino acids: CASSGGTGGKNIQYF.